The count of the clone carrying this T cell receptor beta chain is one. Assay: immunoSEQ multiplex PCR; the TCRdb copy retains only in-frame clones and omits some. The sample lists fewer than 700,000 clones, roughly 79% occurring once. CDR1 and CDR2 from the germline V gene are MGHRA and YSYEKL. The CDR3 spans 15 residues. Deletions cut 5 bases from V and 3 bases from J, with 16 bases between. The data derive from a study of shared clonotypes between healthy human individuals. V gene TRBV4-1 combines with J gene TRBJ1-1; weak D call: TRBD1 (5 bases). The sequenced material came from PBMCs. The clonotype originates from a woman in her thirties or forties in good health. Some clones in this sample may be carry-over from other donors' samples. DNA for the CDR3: TGCGCCAGCAGCAACATAAGAAGGGGCGACACTGAAGCTTTCTTT. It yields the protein CASSNIRRGDTEAFF.